This TCR beta chain stems from a study of control samples from healthy donors and cancer patients. Data came from immunoSEQ multiplex PCR; TCRdb stores just in-frame clones and leaves some out. The table shows over 150,000 clones, with about 94% occurring only once. The CDR3 is 13 amino acids. Germline V CDR1 and CDR2: MNHEY, SMNVEV (reference sequence). The V end lost 5 bases, the J end lost 3 bases, and 11 bases lay between the germline ends. The rearrangement links TRBV27 to TRBJ2-7; D not resolved. The sequence was obtained from a man between 40 and 49 years old in good health. Sequenced material: blood. This CDR3 is CASSGLGFYEQYF. CDR3 sequence (DNA): TGTGCCAGCAGTGGGCTAGGCTTCTACGAGCAGTACTTC.